This T cell receptor (beta chain) was found in a study of kidney transplant recipient with SARS-CoV-2 infection listed by TCRdb under 2021. This clonotype has a count of ten or more. Its antigen has not been determined. Base qualities are not recorded, but no much larger clone differs from it by a single base. The time point label here, explained by the study, means: pre-pandemic baseline sample and day 111 after first positive SARS-CoV-2 test. Sequencer: Illumina MiSeq. Profiling of the peripheral T cell repertoire targeted human TCRbeta genes. Processing in the source paper ran as follows. Differential clonotype abundance was tested with beta-binomial modelling to account for variability over time. Expanded clonotypes were screened against the ImmuneCODE reference database of SARS-CoV-2-associated TCRs and were mapped to viral genome regions. Additional repertoire analyses were carried out for TRBV gene usage, CDR3 length, CDR3 amino acid overlap between time points, clonotype abundance distributions and Jaccard similarity. The public reads were reprocessed in TCRdb via fastp at Q25 and MiXCR, keeping in-frame beta chains. Records with the same CDR3 protein are collapsed into one entry carrying the most frequent genes and DNA. TCRdb, not the original authors, processed these V and J calls. The sample data list 200,000 to 300,000 distinct CDR3 sequences, and 25% to 35% of these were observed just once. Almost 7.5% of the sample rests with the top ten.

Sample: a blood sample, taken at baseline and on day 111 from a kidney transplant recipient. This receptor was identified in a young adult male patient who had COVID-19 and was a kidney transplant recipient. Some T cells present after a transplant may be cells of the graft donor.

The CDR3 reads as follows: CASSELSVRKTYGYTF. The DNA sequence follows: TGCGCCAGCAGCGAGCTATCGGTTCGAAAGACCTATGGCTACACCTTC. The chain joins TRBV5-1 to TRBJ1-2; no D segment can be confidently identified. The junction shows trimming of 4 bases on V and 4 bases on J, plus 20 bases between the germline ends. Reading the germline V gene gives CDR1 SGHRS and CDR2 YFSETQ. From the cysteine up to the phenylalanine, the CDR3 has a length of 16 residues. The DNA shown is the 48-base CDR3, in frame from base 1.